The clone carrying this T cell receptor beta chain was detected once. The antigen is undetermined. These data are taken from a study of cytomegalovirus exposure and HLA in healthy donors. CDR3 length: 15 residues. Germline-derived CDR1 and CDR2 are ENHRY and SYGVKD. The study, taken as a whole, reports: An analysis was carried out at a later point. It showed that HLA-associated TCR beta chains were more clonally expanded than equally common non-associated chains.

The PCR was carried out with 60 Vbeta primers and 13 Jbeta primers. Clones were sequenced by immunoSEQ multiplex PCR, and TCRdb holds only the in-frame ones, with some missing. The sample holds approximately 76,000 clones, 70% to 85% seen once. The chain uses TRBV10-3 and TRBJ2-5; no firm D call. The end of the DNA is better explained by TRBJ2-7, so the J call may be wrong. The receptor comes from a man aged 30 to 45 in good health and CMV-seronegative. Sequences were obtained from PBMCs. In nucleotides, the CDR3 is TGTGCCATCAGTGACCCGCCCTCCGTCTCCTACGAGCAGTACTTC. Residues: CAISDPPSVSYEQYF.